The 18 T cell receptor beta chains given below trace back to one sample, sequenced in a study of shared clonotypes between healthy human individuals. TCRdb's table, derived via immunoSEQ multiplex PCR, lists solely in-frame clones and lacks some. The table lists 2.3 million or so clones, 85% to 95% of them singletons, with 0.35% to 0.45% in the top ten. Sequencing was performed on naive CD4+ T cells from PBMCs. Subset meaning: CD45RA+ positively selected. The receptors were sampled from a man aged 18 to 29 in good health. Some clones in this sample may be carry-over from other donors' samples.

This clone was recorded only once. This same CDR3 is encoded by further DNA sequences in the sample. The CDR3 here is CASSFRDTQYF. The CDR3 DNA follows: TGTGCCAGCAGTTTTAGAGATACGCAGTATTTT. The V and J genes are TRBV27 and TRBJ2-3; D remains unclear. CDR1 and CDR2 (germline): MNHEY, SMNVEV (reference sequence). The CDR3 runs to 11 residues. V lost 3 bases and J 5 bases, leaving 3 bases between the germline ends.

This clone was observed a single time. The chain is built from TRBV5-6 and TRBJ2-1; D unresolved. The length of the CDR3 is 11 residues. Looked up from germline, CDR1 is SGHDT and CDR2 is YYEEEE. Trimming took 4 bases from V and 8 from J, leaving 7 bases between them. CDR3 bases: TGTGCCAGCAGCCACGAGCATGAGCAGTTCTTC. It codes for CASSHEHEQFF.

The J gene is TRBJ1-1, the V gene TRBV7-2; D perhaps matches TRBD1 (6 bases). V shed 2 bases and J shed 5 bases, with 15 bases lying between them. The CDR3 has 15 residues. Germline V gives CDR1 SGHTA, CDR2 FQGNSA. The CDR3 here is CASSLRTGSGTEAFF. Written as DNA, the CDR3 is TGTGCCAGCAGCTTAAGAACAGGGAGTGGAACTGAAGCTTTCTTT.

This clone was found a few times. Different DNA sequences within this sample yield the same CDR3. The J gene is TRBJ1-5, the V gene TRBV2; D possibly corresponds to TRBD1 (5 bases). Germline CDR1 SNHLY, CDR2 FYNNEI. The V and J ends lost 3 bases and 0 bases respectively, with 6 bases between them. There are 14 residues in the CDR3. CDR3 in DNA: TGTGCCAGCAGTGACAGGGCTAGCAATCAGCCCCAGCATTTT. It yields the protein CASSDRASNQPQHF.

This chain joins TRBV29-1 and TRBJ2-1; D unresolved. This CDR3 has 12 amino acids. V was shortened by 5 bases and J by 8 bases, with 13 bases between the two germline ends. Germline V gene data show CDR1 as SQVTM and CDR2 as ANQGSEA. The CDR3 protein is CSVLPHGDEQFF. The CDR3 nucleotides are TGCAGCGTTCTGCCCCACGGCGATGAGCAGTTCTTC.

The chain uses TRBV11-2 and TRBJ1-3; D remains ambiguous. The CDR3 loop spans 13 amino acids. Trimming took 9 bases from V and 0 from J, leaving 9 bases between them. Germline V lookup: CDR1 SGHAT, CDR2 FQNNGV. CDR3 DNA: TGTGCCAGTTACATAGACTCTGGAAACACCATATATTTT. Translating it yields CASYIDSGNTIYF. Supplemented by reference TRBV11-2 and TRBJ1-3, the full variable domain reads EAGVAQSPRYKIIEKRQSVAFWCNPISGHATLYWYQQILGQGPKLLIQFQNNGVVDDSQLPKDRFSAERLKGVDSTLKIQPAKLEDSAVYLCASYIDSGNTIYFGEGSWLTVV.

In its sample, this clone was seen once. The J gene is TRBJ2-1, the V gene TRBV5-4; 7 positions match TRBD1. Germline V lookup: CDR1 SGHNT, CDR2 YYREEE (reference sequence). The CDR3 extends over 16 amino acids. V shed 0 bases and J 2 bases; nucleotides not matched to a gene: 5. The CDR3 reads CASSLGQGVPYNEQFF. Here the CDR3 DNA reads TGTGCCAGCAGCTTGGGTCAGGGGGTCCCCTACAATGAGCAGTTCTTC.

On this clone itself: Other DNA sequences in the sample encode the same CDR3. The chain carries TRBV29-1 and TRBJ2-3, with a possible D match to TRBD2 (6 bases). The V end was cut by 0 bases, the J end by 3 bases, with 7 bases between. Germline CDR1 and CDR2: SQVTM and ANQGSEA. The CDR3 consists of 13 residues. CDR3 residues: CSVEEGGTDTQYF. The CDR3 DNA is TGCAGCGTTGAAGAAGGAGGGACAGATACGCAGTATTTT.

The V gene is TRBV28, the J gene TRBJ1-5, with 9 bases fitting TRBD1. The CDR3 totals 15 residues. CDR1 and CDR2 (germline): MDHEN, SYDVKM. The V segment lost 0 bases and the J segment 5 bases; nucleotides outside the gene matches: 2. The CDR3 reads CASSLWDRGDQPQHF. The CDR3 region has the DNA TGTGCCAGCAGTTTATGGGACAGGGGTGATCAGCCCCAGCATTTT.

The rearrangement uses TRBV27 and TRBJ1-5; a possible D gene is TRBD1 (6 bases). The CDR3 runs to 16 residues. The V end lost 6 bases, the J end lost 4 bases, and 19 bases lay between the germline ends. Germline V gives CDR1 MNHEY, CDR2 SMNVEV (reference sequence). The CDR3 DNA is TGTGCCAGCAGCCGCGTCCCGGGACATATAAATCAGCCCCAGCATTTT. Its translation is CASSRVPGHINQPQHF.

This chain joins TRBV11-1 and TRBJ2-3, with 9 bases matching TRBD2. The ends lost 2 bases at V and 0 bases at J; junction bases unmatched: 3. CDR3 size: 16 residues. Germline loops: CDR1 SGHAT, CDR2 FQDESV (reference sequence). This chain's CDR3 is CASSLSLAGSTDTQYF. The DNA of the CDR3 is TGTGCCAGCAGCTTATCTCTAGCGGGGAGCACAGATACGCAGTATTTT.

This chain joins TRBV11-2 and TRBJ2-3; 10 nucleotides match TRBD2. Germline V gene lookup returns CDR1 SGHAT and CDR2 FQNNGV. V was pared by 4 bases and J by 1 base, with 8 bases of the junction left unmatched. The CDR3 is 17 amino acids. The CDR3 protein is CASSSRLAGVGTDTQYF. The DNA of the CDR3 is TGTGCCAGCAGCTCCCGCCTAGCGGGAGTGGGCACAGATACGCAGTATTTT. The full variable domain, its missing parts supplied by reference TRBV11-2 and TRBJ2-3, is EAGVAQSPRYKIIEKRQSVAFWCNPISGHATLYWYQQILGQGPKLLIQFQNNGVVDDSQLPKDRFSAERLKGVDSTLKIQPAKLEDSAVYLCASSSRLAGVGTDTQYFGPGTRLTVL.

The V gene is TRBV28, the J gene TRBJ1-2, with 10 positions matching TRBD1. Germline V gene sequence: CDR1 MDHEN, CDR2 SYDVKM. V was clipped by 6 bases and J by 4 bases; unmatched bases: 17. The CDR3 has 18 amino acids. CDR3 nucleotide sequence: TGTGCCAGCAGGCATGAGAGGGCGAAGACAGGGGGCGCCTATGGCTACACCTTC. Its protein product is CASRHERAKTGGAYGYTF.

CDR3 residues: CASSFFVGPSSGNTIYF. The CDR3 DNA sequence: TGTGCCAGCAGCTTCTTTGTCGGCCCGAGCTCTGGAAACACCATATATTTT. The chain carries TRBV7-8 and TRBJ1-3, with D unresolved. CDR1 SGHVS and CDR2 FQNEAQ come from the germline V gene. The CDR3 runs to 17 residues. Trimming took 3 bases from V and 0 from J, leaving 15 bases between them.

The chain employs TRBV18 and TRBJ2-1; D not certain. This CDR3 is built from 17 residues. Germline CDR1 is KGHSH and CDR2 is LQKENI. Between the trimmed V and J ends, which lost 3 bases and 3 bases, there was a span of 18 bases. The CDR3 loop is CASSPNRIGSLYNEQFF. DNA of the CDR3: TGTGCCAGCTCACCTAACCGAATCGGCTCGCTCTACAATGAGCAGTTCTTC.

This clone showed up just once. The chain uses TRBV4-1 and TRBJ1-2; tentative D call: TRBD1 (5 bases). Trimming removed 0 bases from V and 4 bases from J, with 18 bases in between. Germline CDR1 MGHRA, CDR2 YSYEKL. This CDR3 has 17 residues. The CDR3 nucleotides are TGCGCCAGCAGCCAAGACCACACAGGAGCAACCCTCTATGGCTACACCTTC. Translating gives CASSQDHTGATLYGYTF.

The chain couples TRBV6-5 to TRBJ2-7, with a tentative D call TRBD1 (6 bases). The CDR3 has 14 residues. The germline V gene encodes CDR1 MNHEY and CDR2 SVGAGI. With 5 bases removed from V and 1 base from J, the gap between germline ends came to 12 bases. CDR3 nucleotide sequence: TGTGCCAGCAGTGCAATACAGGGATCCTACGAGCAGTACTTC. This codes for CASSAIQGSYEQYF.

CDR3 region: CASSSQLSATNEKLFF. The CDR3 DNA reads as TGTGCCAGCAGCTCCCAGCTGAGCGCGACTAATGAAAAACTGTTTTTT. The chain combines TRBV7-8 with TRBJ1-4; D is unclear. From germline, CDR1 is SGHVS and CDR2 FQNEAQ. This CDR3 is 16 amino acids long. Trimming took off 4 bases at V and 2 bases at J, with 14 bases between the two ends. Together with reference TRBV7-8 and TRBJ1-4, the CDR3 gives the full variable domain: GAGVSQSPRYKVAKRGQDVALRCDPISGHVSLFWYQQALGQGPEFLTYFQNEAQLDKSGLPSDRFFAERPEGSVSTLKIQRTQQEDSAVYLCASSSQLSATNEKLFFGSGTQLSVL.